Included here is one T cell receptor beta chain sequence, with context. This entry is derived from a study of blood T cells in healthy people across ages. Using a J-beta primer mix together with a sample-barcoded 5' primer, a second PCR was run for about 7 to 12 cycles. TCRdb ran MiXCR on the 5' RACE reads and lists one entry per CDR3 protein. The table records 450,000 to 600,000 distinct CDR3 sequences, 27% of them present only once. Separately, the same data were catalogued under a study of T cells of mothers and their children. Per that study: Overlap in related mother-child pairs always slightly exceeded unrelated pairs, never significantly.

The specimen sequenced was blood. The clonotype comes from a boy aged 2 to 10 in good health.

The CDR3 DNA reads as TGTGCCAGCAGCTTAGTGAAGGGGGCGTACAATGAGCAGTTCTTC. Translating gives CASSLVKGAYNEQFF. The V and J genes are TRBV7-9 and TRBJ2-5; 7 bases agree with TRBD1. The J call may be mistaken, given a closer DNA end match to TRBJ2-1. The CDR3 spans 15 residues. Per the germline V gene, CDR1 is SEHNR and CDR2 is FQNEAQ (reference sequence).